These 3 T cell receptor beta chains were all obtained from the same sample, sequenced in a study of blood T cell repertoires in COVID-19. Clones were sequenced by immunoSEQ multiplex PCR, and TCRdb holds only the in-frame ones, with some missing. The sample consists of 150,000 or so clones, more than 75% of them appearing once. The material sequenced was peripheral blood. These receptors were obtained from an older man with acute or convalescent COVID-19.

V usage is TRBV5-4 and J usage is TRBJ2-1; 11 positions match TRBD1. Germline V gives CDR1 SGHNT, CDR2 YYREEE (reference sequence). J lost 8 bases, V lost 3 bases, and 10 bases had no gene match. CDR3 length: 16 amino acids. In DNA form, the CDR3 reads TGTGCCAGCAGCTCCAAGGGGGGACAGGGGGACGATGAGCAGTTCTTC. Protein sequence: CASSSKGGQGDDEQFF.

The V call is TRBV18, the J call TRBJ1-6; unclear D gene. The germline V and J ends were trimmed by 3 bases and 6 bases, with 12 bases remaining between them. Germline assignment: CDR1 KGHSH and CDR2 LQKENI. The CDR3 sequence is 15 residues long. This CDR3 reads CASSPSPQLNSPLHF. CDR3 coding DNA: TGTGCCAGCTCACCGTCACCACAGCTTAATTCACCCCTCCACTTT.

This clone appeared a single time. The CDR3: CASSRGQKNTEAFF. The CDR3 DNA reads as TGTGCCAGCAGCCGTGGACAGAAAAACACTGAAGCTTTCTTT. V gene TRBV7-9 combines with J gene TRBJ1-1, with D possibly TRBD1 on 6 matching bases. Looked up from germline, CDR1 is SEHNR and CDR2 is FQNEAQ (reference sequence). The V end lost 5 bases, the J end lost 2 bases, and 12 bases lay between the germline ends. This CDR3 contains 14 residues.